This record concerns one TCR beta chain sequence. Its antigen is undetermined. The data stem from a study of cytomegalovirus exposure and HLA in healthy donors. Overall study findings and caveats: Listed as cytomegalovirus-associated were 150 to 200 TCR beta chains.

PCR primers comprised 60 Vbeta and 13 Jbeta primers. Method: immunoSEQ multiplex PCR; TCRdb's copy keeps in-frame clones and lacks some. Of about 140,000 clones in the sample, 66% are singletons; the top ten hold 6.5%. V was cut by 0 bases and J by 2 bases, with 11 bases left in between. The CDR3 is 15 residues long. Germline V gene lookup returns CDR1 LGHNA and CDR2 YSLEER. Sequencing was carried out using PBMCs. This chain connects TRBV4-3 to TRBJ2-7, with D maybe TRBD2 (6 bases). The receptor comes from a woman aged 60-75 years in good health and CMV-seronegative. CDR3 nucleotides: TGCGCCAGCAGCCAAGAGTCTAGCGCAGCCTACGAGCAGTACTTC. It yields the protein CASSQESSAAYEQYF.